The 8 T cell receptor beta chains given below trace back to one sample, sequenced in a study of control samples from healthy donors and cancer patients. Data came from immunoSEQ multiplex PCR; TCRdb stores just in-frame clones and leaves some out. The sample records fewer than 250,000 clones, around 90% being singletons. The sequencing sample was made of blood. These receptors were obtained from a man between 25 and 39 years old in good health.

This chain links TRBV15 with TRBJ1-5; D is perhaps TRBD1 (5 bases). CDR3 length: 12 amino acids. Trimming removed 0 bases at V and 9 bases at J, with 6 bases between. Germline CDR1 reads LNHNV; CDR2 reads YYDKDF (reference sequence). CDR3 nucleotide sequence: TGTGCCACCAGCAGAGATAGGGGGCCCCAGCATTTT. Encoded protein: CATSRDRGPQHF.

This chain connects TRBV30 to TRBJ1-1; D call uncertain. Germline V gene sequence: CDR1 GTSNPN, CDR2 SVGIG (reference sequence). V dropped 4 bases and J dropped 5 bases, with 14 bases sitting between them. The CDR3 is 13 residues long. The chain's CDR3 is CAWIRAGWTEAFF. The CDR3 region has the DNA TGTGCCTGGATACGCGCGGGGTGGACTGAAGCTTTCTTT. The whole variable domain, filled in from reference TRBV30 and TRBJ1-1, reads SQTIHQWPATLVQPVGSPLSLECTVEGTSNPNLYWYRQAAGRGLQLLFYSVGIGQISSEVPQNLSASRPQDRQFILSSKKLLLSDSGFYLCAWIRAGWTEAFFGQGTRLTVV.

CDR3 amino acids: CASSEAPLGTEAFF. Written as DNA, the CDR3 is TGTGCCAGCAGTGAAGCCCCCCTAGGCACTGAAGCTTTCTTT. The chain couples TRBV6-1 to TRBJ1-1; D unresolved. Trimming cost V 0 bases and J 4 bases, with 9 bases left between them. The CDR3 is 14 amino acids. From germline, CDR1 is MNHNS and CDR2 SASEGT.

This chain uses TRBV19 with TRBJ2-3; 7 bases fit TRBD2. Germline V gene sequence: CDR1 LNHDA, CDR2 SQIVND (reference sequence). This CDR3 comprises 13 residues. J gave up 2 bases and V 10 bases, and 6 bases lay outside the gene matches. The CDR3 DNA is TGTGCCACCCCGCGGGGGTCCACAGATACGCAGTATTTT. It is translated as CATPRGSTDTQYF.

This clone has a single count. The DNA of the CDR3 is TGTGCCATCAGTGAGTCCCCGGGACCCTACGAGCAGTACTTC. Translating gives CAISESPGPYEQYF. The rearrangement links TRBV10-3 to TRBJ2-7, with D perhaps TRBD1 or TRBD2 (5 bases each). Germline lookup yields CDR1 ENHRY and CDR2 SYGVKD. The CDR3 sequence is 14 residues long. Trimming took off 0 bases at V and 2 bases at J, with 8 bases between the two ends.

The rearrangement uses TRBV19 and TRBJ1-6, with 7 nucleotides matching TRBD1. The CDR3 consists of 14 residues. Unmatched junction bases numbered 2, after V lost 4 bases and J lost 5 bases. Germline values: CDR1 LNHDA, CDR2 SQIVND (reference sequence). CDR3 in amino acids: CASSTGQNNSPLHF. Written as DNA, the CDR3 is TGTGCCAGTAGTACGGGACAGAATAATTCACCCCTCCACTTT.

The genes are TRBV6-5 and TRBJ1-2; D gene uncertain. CDR1 is MNHEY, CDR2 SVGAGI, per germline. V was pared by 0 bases and J by 7 bases, with 15 bases between. This CDR3 has 15 amino acids. The CDR3 sequence is CASSYSNKVPSGYTF. The CDR3 DNA sequence: TGTGCCAGCAGTTACTCGAACAAGGTTCCGAGTGGCTACACCTTC.

The V call is TRBV9, the J call TRBJ2-7, with 7 bases aligning to TRBD1. V lost 4 bases to trimming and J lost 3 bases; unmatched junction nucleotides: 10. The CDR3 spans 15 residues. Germline CDR1 SGDLS, CDR2 YYNGEE. The CDR3 here is CASSPTQGNFYEQYF. The DNA of the CDR3 is TGTGCCAGCAGCCCAACACAGGGGAACTTCTACGAGCAGTACTTC. Variable domain in full (rest from reference TRBV9 and TRBJ2-7): DSGVTQTPKHLITATGQRVTLRCSPRSGDLSVYWYQQSLDQGLQFLIQYYNGEERAKGNILERFSAQQFPDLHSELNLSSLELGDSALYFCASSPTQGNFYEQYFGPGTRLTVT.